The clone carrying this T cell receptor (beta chain) appeared many times. Its cognate antigen is unknown. The data belong to a study of shared clonotypes between healthy human individuals. Regarding the study as a whole: Clonotype sharing levels among donors were expected to vary with sequencing depth. Tissues were not sampled, only blood, and their repertoires likely differ.

The replicate PCRs on unsorted PBMC were given around 0.3 ug DNA, which is 30,000 to 35,000 T cell genomes. This table comes from immunoSEQ multiplex PCR, and its TCRdb copy is limited to in-frame clones, with some not included. The sample yields 400,000 to 500,000 clones, over 60% seen once. This CDR3 has 13 amino acids. The germline CDR1 and CDR2 sequences are SQVTM and ANQGSEA. Trimming shortened V by 7 bases and J by 0 bases, and 12 bases separated the two germline ends. This clonotype originated in a woman aged 40 to 50 in good health. Some clones in this sample may be carry-over from other donors' samples. Input material: PBMCs. The chain carries TRBV29-1 and TRBJ1-2; D might be TRBD1 (5 bases). Here the CDR3 reads CSEEKTANYGYTF. CDR3 DNA: TGCAGCGAGGAAAAGACAGCTAACTATGGCTACACCTTC.